Each of the 10 T cell receptor beta chains below was sequenced from the same sample in a study of blood T cell repertoires in COVID-19. Only in-frame clones appear in the TCRdb table, and some are missing; sequencing was by immunoSEQ multiplex PCR. The sample records a few hundred thousand clones, approximately 90% being singletons. Sample: PBMCs or T cells enriched from blood (not recorded which). The receptors shown here come from a young man who had recovered from COVID-19.

The chain uses TRBV18 and TRBJ2-1; 7 nucleotides match TRBD2. The J segment lost 7 bases and the V segment lost 4 bases, leaving 10 bases of the junction unmatched. CDR1 and CDR2 (germline): KGHSH, LQKENI. The CDR3 consists of 15 residues. DNA of the CDR3: TGTGCCAGCTCACGGTCTCAAGGAGCGGGGAATGAGCAGTTCTTC. Translating it yields CASSRSQGAGNEQFF.

This clone was seen once. The rearrangement uses TRBV19 and TRBJ1-1, with a possible D match to TRBD1 (6 bases). The germline V and J ends were trimmed by 8 bases and 0 bases, with 10 bases remaining between them. Germline lookup yields CDR1 LNHDA and CDR2 SQIVND (reference sequence). The length of the CDR3 is 13 residues. CDR3 nucleotide sequence: TGTGCCAGTTGGGGACAACTGAACACTGAAGCTTTCTTT. It translates to CASWGQLNTEAFF.

This clone was seen a handful of times. V gene TRBV5-1 combines with J gene TRBJ2-7; possibly TRBD2 for D (5 bases). The germline V gene has CDR1 SGHRS and CDR2 YFSETQ. The CDR3 sequence is 16 residues long. V lost 0 bases and J 2 bases, leaving 15 bases between the germline ends. CDR3 nucleotides: TGCGCCAGCAGCTTGGGTCCACTAGACGGTGCCTACGAGCAGTACTTC. It yields the protein CASSLGPLDGAYEQYF.

The rearrangement links TRBV4-2 to TRBJ2-2; 15 nucleotides agree with TRBD2. CDR1 is LGHNA and CDR2 is YNFKEQ in the germline V gene. The CDR3 has 18 amino acids. The trim removed 2 bases at V and 10 bases at J, leaving 11 bases unmatched. CDR3 nucleotides: TGTGCCAGCAGCCAACCAGCCGGGACTAGCGGGAGGCACGCGGAGCTGTTTTTT. Encoded protein: CASSQPAGTSGRHAELFF.

The chain joins TRBV27 to TRBJ1-1, with 8 bases identical to TRBD1. Trimming at V came to 2 bases and at J to 6 bases, leaving 5 bases not matched to a gene. Germline CDR1 is MNHEY and CDR2 is SMNVEV (reference sequence). The length of the CDR3 is 14 residues. The CDR3 DNA reads TGTGCCAGCAGTTTAGGGCAGGGGGCCGCTGAAGCTTTCTTT. It is translated as CASSLGQGAAEAFF.

The chain has TRBV3-1 (or the pseudogene TRBV3-2) and TRBJ2-1; 9 bases align to TRBD2. In germline, CDR1 is LGHDT, CDR2 YNNKEL (reference sequence). Trimming at V came to 5 bases and at J to 5 bases, leaving 7 bases not matched to a gene. This CDR3 region has 15 residues. The chain's CDR3 is CASSISAGGNNEQFF. The CDR3 DNA sequence: TGTGCCAGCAGCATTTCGGCGGGAGGGAACAATGAGCAGTTCTTC.

The chain links TRBV5-4 to TRBJ1-3; D call uncertain. This CDR3 has 16 amino acids. Germline lookup yields CDR1 SGHNT and CDR2 YYREEE (reference sequence). V shed 2 bases and J shed 0 bases, with 12 bases lying between them. The CDR3 DNA follows: TGTGCCAGCAGCTTCGGACTGGGCGACTCTGGAAACACCATATATTTT. Encoded protein: CASSFGLGDSGNTIYF.

This clone came up a few times. This rearrangement joins TRBV19 to TRBJ2-2; D possibly corresponds to TRBD1 (6 bases). V was clipped by 3 bases and J by 6 bases, with 8 bases between them. Germline V gene sequence: CDR1 LNHDA, CDR2 SQIVND (reference sequence). The CDR3 is 13 residues long. CDR3 DNA sequence: TGTGCCAGTAGTATGAGGGGGTCCGGGGAGCTGTTTTTT. Translation: CASSMRGSGELFF.

A word on this clone: The sample holds other DNA sequences that translate to the same CDR3. The chain combines TRBV19 with TRBJ1-5; 7 nucleotides agree with TRBD1. Germline loops: CDR1 LNHDA, CDR2 SQIVND (reference sequence). The junction had 5 bases not matched to a gene; V was cut back by 6 bases and J by 0 bases. The CDR3 length is 15 residues. As DNA, the CDR3 is TGTGCCAGTAGCATCAGACAGGGTAGCAATCAGCCCCAGCATTTT. Encoded protein: CASSIRQGSNQPQHF.

J is TRBJ2-1 and V is TRBV7-3; D ambiguous. The CDR3 runs to 13 residues. Germline CDR1 is SGHTA and CDR2 is FQGTGA. V lost 1 base and J lost 6, with 7 bases in between. CDR3 in amino acids: CASSLNGPNEQFF. In nucleotides, the CDR3 is TGTGCCAGCAGCTTAAACGGTCCCAATGAGCAGTTCTTC.